The present entry profiles one TCR beta chain with its context. The antigen is not known. The use of a sample-barcoded 5' primer and a J-beta primer mix characterized a second PCR of about 7 to 12 cycles. TCRdb used MiXCR to reprocess the 5' RACE reads, holding one entry per CDR3 protein. The data hold about a million distinct CDR3 sequences, with approximately 49% observed a single time. This sample was taken from a study of blood T cells in healthy people across ages. Study conclusions and caveats: Relative to aged donors, long-lived donors carried more naive CD4+ cells and displayed higher diversity.

Germline values: CDR1 LGHDT, CDR2 YNNKEL (reference sequence). The CDR3 length is 13 residues. V was clipped by 3 bases and J by 4 bases, with 9 bases between them. The clonotype comes from a man in his thirties or forties in good health. Sample: blood. The rearrangement uses TRBV3-1 and TRBJ1-2, with D uncertain. CDR3 sequence: CASSQTRAYGYTF. The CDR3 DNA reads as TGTGCCAGCAGCCAGACCCGGGCCTATGGCTACACCTTC.